These T cell receptor beta chains were read from a single sample in a study of blood T cell repertoires in COVID-19. Here immunoSEQ multiplex PCR was the method, and the copy in TCRdb shows in-frame clones only, minus some. This sample has around 100,000 clones, with about 89% found just once. Sequences were obtained from peripheral blood. The receptors were sampled from a man aged 50 or older with active COVID-19. Each CDR3 is given with its conserved first and last residue. The order of the fields is clone size, D gene, J gene, V gene, CDR3 DNA, CDR3 protein. A D gene is named only where the DNA matches it firmly. Clone size is given for some rows only: seen once, a few or many times, or a class if the clone is expanded.

.	.	TRBJ1-3	TRBV19	TGTGCCAGTAGTATGGGCAGGGCTGGAAACACCATATATTTT	CASSMGRAGNTIYF
.	.	TRBJ2-5	TRBV6-2/TRBV6-3	TGTGCCAGCAGTTACTCGACGCAGGGCACGCACCAAGAGACCCAGTACTTC	CASSYSTQGTHQETQYF
.	TRBD2	TRBJ2-1	TRBV5-5	TGTGCCAGCAGCTCTGTGTTGGGCGGGGGCTCCTACAATGAGCAGTTCTTC	CASSSVLGGGSYNEQFF
.	.	TRBJ1-2	TRBV4-1	TGCGCCAGCAGCCAAGTACAGGACGCATATGGCTACACCTTC	CASSQVQDAYGYTF
.	.	TRBJ2-4	TRBV12-3/TRBV12-4	TGTGCCAGCGGGAGTTCATCCAAAAACATTCAGTACTTC	CASGSSSKNIQYF
.	TRBD2	TRBJ2-3	TRBV11-3	TGTGCCAGCAGCGGAGGGGAGGGAAGCACAGATACGCAGTATTTT	CASSGGEGSTDTQYF
once	.	TRBJ1-1	TRBV18	TGTGCCAGCTCACCACAGGGGTCCCCGAACACTGAAGCTTTCTTT	CASSPQGSPNTEAFF
once	TRBD1	TRBJ2-5	TRBV11-2	TGTGCCAGCAGCTTTGCAGGGGGCGGAGAGACCCAGTACTTC	CASSFAGGGETQYF
.	TRBD1	TRBJ1-5	TRBV19	TGTGCCAGTAGTGTCGGGACAGGAGATCAGCCCCAGCATTTT	CASSVGTGDQPQHF
.	.	TRBJ1-6	TRBV5-1	TGCGCCAGCAAGAATGGCCGGGAGGGTCATTCACCCCTCCACTTT	CASKNGREGHSPLHF
.	.	TRBJ2-5	TRBV7-2	TGTGCCAGCAGCTTCGACAGGATCCAAGAGACCCAGTACTTC	CASSFDRIQETQYF
.	TRBD2	TRBJ2-1	TRBV5-1	TGCGCCAGCAGCTTCCTAGCGGGATTTGAGCAGTTCTTC	CASSFLAGFEQFF
.	.	TRBJ1-1	TRBV7-2	TGTGCCAGCACCCAAACGGGGGGCGTGAACACTGAAGCTTTCTTT	CASTQTGGVNTEAFF
.	.	TRBJ1-2	TRBV21-1	TGTGCCAGCAGCAAAGGAGGAGCGACAGGGGACGGCTATGGCTACACCTTC	CASSKGGATGDGYGYTF
.	.	TRBJ1-2	TRBV9	TGTGCCAGCAGCGCCGAGGGAGGCTACACCTTC	CASSAEGGYTF
.	.	TRBJ1-1	TRBV11-3	TGTGCCAGCAGCCCGGCGGAGGCAGAGAACACTGAAGCTTTCTTT	CASSPAEAENTEAFF
.	TRBD1	TRBJ1-1	TRBV7-8	TGTGCCAGCAGCTTTGCGGGACAGGATTTTGAAGCTTTCTTT	CASSFAGQDFEAFF
.	.	TRBJ2-5	TRBV2	TGTGCCAGCCGTGAGGACAGAACATCCAAAGAGACCCAGTACTTC	CASREDRTSKETQYF
.	TRBD1	TRBJ1-2	TRBV28	TGTGCCAGCACGGACAGGGGCGGGCTTTATGGCTACACCTTC	CASTDRGGLYGYTF
once	TRBD1	TRBJ2-1	TRBV5-1	TGCGCCAGCAGCCAGGGACAGGGTCGTAGGAATGAGCAGTTCTTC	CASSQGQGRRNEQFF
.	TRBD1	TRBJ2-3	TRBV7-9	TGTGCCAGCAGTTCGGACAGGGTTGGCACAGATACGCAGTATTTT	CASSSDRVGTDTQYF
.	TRBD2	TRBJ2-2	TRBV10-2	TGCGCCAGCAGTTCTAGCGGGAGGGCTACCGGGGAGCTGTTTTTT	CASSSSGRATGELFF
.	.	TRBJ2-1	TRBV9	TGTGCCAGCAGCGTAGAGAGGGGGTACAATGAGCAGTTCTTC	CASSVERGYNEQFF
.	TRBD2	TRBJ2-5	TRBV4-2	TGTGCCAGCAGCCAGGGAACAGGGGCGGGAGGGCCAGGAGAGACCCAGTACTTC	CASSQGTGAGGPGETQYF
.	TRBD1	TRBJ2-2	TRBV3-1/TRBV3-2	TGTGCCAGCTGTGCAGGACAGGGAAACGGGGAGCTGTTTTTT	CASCAGQGNGELFF
.	.	TRBJ2-1	TRBV2	TGTGCCAGCATAGAGCACCTTGTCTACAATGAGCAGTTCTTC	CASIEHLVYNEQFF
.	TRBD2	TRBJ2-2	TRBV5-1	TGCGCCAGCAGCTTGGTCGCTAGCGGGGCGGTAAGGGAGCTGTTTTTT	CASSLVASGAVRELFF
.	TRBD1	TRBJ1-6	TRBV4-2	TGTGCCAGCAGCCAAGGACAGGGAGGTTCACCCCTCCACTTT	CASSQGQGGSPLHF
.	TRBD2	TRBJ2-5	TRBV5-1	TGCGCCAGCAGCCGGGGGACTAGCGGAAACCAAGAGACCCAGTACTTC	CASSRGTSGNQETQYF
.	.	TRBJ2-3	TRBV30	TGTGCCTGGAACCAAGGGACTGGTACGCAGTATTTT	CAWNQGTGTQYF
.	.	TRBJ1-2	TRBV3-1/TRBV3-2	TGTGCCAGCCGTCGGGGGGGAGGCGGGGGCTACACCTTC	CASRRGGGGGYTF
.	.	TRBJ2-3	TRBV5-1	TGCGCCAGCAGCGCCGCTTGGGTCCAGGGCAGCACAGATACGCAGTATTTT	CASSAAWVQGSTDTQYF
.	TRBD2	TRBJ2-7	TRBV5-4	TGTGCCAGCAGCTTGGGCGGAGCGGGGGGCTACGAGCAGTACTTC	CASSLGGAGGYEQYF